This paragraph covers one T cell receptor beta chain sequence. Some clones are missing from TCRdb's copy, which holds only in-frame ones; the method was immunoSEQ multiplex PCR. The sample holds about 70,000 clones, just under 97% seen once. Trimming took off 5 bases at V and 4 bases at J, with 17 bases between the two ends. Germline V gene data show CDR1 as MGHRA and CDR2 as YSYEKL. CDR3 size: 15 residues. The sample comes from a study of technical replicates of blood from a handful of donors. The chain combines TRBV4-1 with TRBJ1-2; D unresolved. Sequenced material: T cells isolated from PBMCs. The TCR sequence derives from a human donor in good health. For the CDR3, the DNA is TGCGCCAGCAGCGGACTGGGTACCGCCACCTATGGCTACACCTTC. Its translation: CASSGLGTATYGYTF.